This TCR beta chain emerged from a study of spatial heterogeneity in lung cancer. Study information: Consistent detection of more beta-chain than alpha-chain sequences was observed. An average of more than ten raw reads was observed per unique TCR and UMI combination.

In regard to this clonotype: As yet, its antigen is unknown.

The length of the CDR3 is 13 residues. V was pared by 5 bases and J by 4 bases, with 8 bases between. Study results and caveats: Whereas they appeared in blood less at follow-up, ubiquitous expanded tumor TCRs appeared there more at resection.

In TCRdb, the 5' RACE reads were re-called with MiXCR into one record per CDR3 protein. The sample records 20,000 to 25,000 distinct CDR3 sequences, 5.5% to 8% being singletons. Time point described: sample taken at primary tumor resection. Tumor, nontumor lung or frozen PBMC supplied whole RNA that was sequenced unsorted. A total of approximately 69 untreated early-stage non-small cell lung cancer patients served as donors. The receptor was derived from a male donor with early-stage non-small cell lung cancer. The rearrangement links TRBV12-3 or TRBV12-4 to TRBJ2-2; D unresolved. Specimen: PBMCs, collected at surgery. The CDR3 here is CASSDRTTGELFF. CDR3 coding DNA: TGTGCCAGCAGTGATCGGACCACCGGGGAGCTGTTTTTT.